The T cell receptor (beta chain) described here comes from a study of post-analysis software for immune sequencing data. As for the study in general: Several disease courses (relapsing-remitting, secondary progressive and progressive-relapsing) of multiple sclerosis were included.

Whole-study results and caveats: Diversity measured as normalized Chao1 was significantly lower in multiple sclerosis patients than in controls. There were roughly 5 TRBV segments more frequent in patients than controls, and TRBV5-6, TRBV5-1 and TRBV20-1 were among them. Analysis by F measure revealed that same-batch samples clustered strongly together.

The V end was cut by 0 bases, the J end by 9 bases, with 19 bases between. CDR3 size: 16 residues. Per the germline V gene, CDR1 is SGHDT and CDR2 is YYEEEE. Details on this clonotype: Its antigen is not identified.

Sequencing libraries made from TCR beta cDNA carried unique molecular identifiers. Input of roughly 0.95 to 11 million T cells yielded around 460,000 cDNA molecules. TCRdb processed the PCR reads anew with MiXCR; each CDR3 protein has one entry. The sample has some 190,000 distinct CDR3 sequences, 29% seen once. The sequence was collected from a girl aged 2-17 years with multiple sclerosis. The rearrangement uses TRBV5-6 and TRBJ1-5; the D gene is possibly TRBD1 (5 bases). Sequencing input: blood. CDR3 in DNA: TGTGCCAGCAGCTTGGGGGCCGGGGGAAGTATCACGCCCCAGCATTTT. It specifies CASSLGAGGSITPQHF.